The clone carrying this T cell receptor beta chain was counted only a few times. The target antigen is unknown. This specimen comes from a study of blood T cells in healthy people across ages. General study points: Naive T cell percentage and TCR beta diversity correlated strongly.

The authors ran a second PCR of roughly 6 to 12 cycles using a sample-barcoded 5' primer and a J-beta primer mix. MiXCR was run by TCRdb on the 5' RACE reads, yielding one entry per CDR3 protein. Counted here are around 850,000 distinct CDR3 sequences, about 37% occurring once; the ten biggest clones make up 10% to 15%. Germline-derived CDR1 and CDR2 are SGHTA and FQGNSA. The CDR3 covers 11 residues. V dropped 7 bases and J dropped 2 bases, with 5 bases sitting between them. Sequencing was carried out using blood. The gene calls are TRBV7-2 and TRBJ1-1; D unclear. The receptor was derived from a man between 18 and 35 years old in good health. The CDR3 loop is CASKVNTEAFF. The CDR3 nucleotides read TGTGCCAGCAAGGTAAACACTGAAGCTTTCTTT.